The rows below give T cell receptor beta chains drawn from one sample of a study of STAT5B mutations in CD4+ large granular lymphocyte leukemia. The table came from immunoSEQ multiplex PCR; TCRdb's copy has only in-frame clones and leaves some out. The sample lists around 28,000 clones, around 72% occurring once. The sample consisted of CD4+ T cells from blood buffy coats. The source of these receptors is a human donor in good health. Both conserved end residues are part of each CDR3. Fields, in order: J gene, V gene, clone size, CDR3 length, D gene, CDR3 protein, CDR3 DNA. A D gene is named only where the DNA matches it firmly. Rows give clone size only sometimes, using once, few, many, or a class for an expanded clone.

>TRBJ1-1|TRBV6-1|once|15|TRBD1
CASNPRDRGNTEAFF
TGTGCCAGCAACCCAAGGGACAGAGGAAACACTGAAGCTTTCTTT
>TRBJ2-5|TRBV5-4|NA|14|NA
CASSLATGSETQYF
TGTGCCAGCAGCTTGGCTACGGGTTCAGAGACCCAGTACTTC
>TRBJ2-2|TRBV5-4|NA|15|TRBD2
CASSSDSGRTGELFF
TGTGCCAGCAGCTCGGATAGCGGGAGAACCGGGGAGCTGTTTTTT
>TRBJ2-2|TRBV5-1|NA|15|NA
CASSFGSVGTGELFF
TGCGCCAGCAGCTTTGGCTCCGTTGGCACCGGGGAGCTGTTTTTT
>TRBJ2-5|TRBV18|once|14|NA
CASSPMGSQETQYF
TGTGCCAGCTCACCCATGGGCTCCCAAGAGACCCAGTACTTC
>TRBJ1-1|TRBV11-2|NA|14|NA
CASSEQVGVGEAFF
TGTGCCAGCAGCGAACAGGTGGGGGTTGGTGAAGCTTTCTTT
>TRBJ2-5|TRBV4-2|once|15|NA
CASSQIFRDEETQYF
TGTGCCAGCAGCCAGATCTTCCGGGACGAAGAGACCCAGTACTTC
>TRBJ2-3|TRBV5-1|NA|15|TRBD1
CASSPESTGGDTQYF
TGCGCCAGCAGCCCCGAATCGACAGGGGGGGATACGCAGTATTTT
>TRBJ1-4|TRBV7-8|NA|15|TRBD1
CASSSYRGTNEKLFF
TGTGCCAGCAGCTCCTACAGGGGAACTAATGAAAAACTGTTTTTT
>TRBJ1-5|TRBV10-2|few|13|TRBD1
CASRNRGNQPQHF
TGCGCCAGCAGGAACAGGGGGAATCAGCCCCAGCATTTT
>TRBJ1-4|TRBV9|once|14|TRBD1
CASSVHDRAEKLFF
TGTGCCAGCAGCGTCCACGACAGGGCCGAAAAACTGTTTTTT
>TRBJ2-3|TRBV23-1|NA|8|NA
CASRMGDF
TGCGCCAGCAGGATGGGGGATTTT
>TRBJ2-1|TRBV2|NA|14|NA
CASSEKGNYNEQFF
TGTGCCAGCAGTGAGAAGGGGAACTACAATGAGCAGTTCTTC
>TRBJ2-3|TRBV5-1|NA|13|NA
CASSPGHSDTQYF
TGCGCCAGCAGCCCTGGACATTCCGATACGCAGTATTTT
>TRBJ1-4|TRBV5-1|NA|15|NA
CASSPSGGSGEKLFF
TGCGCCAGCAGCCCCTCGGGGGGAAGTGGCGAAAAACTGTTTTTT
>TRBJ1-5|TRBV5-1|NA|15|NA
CASSSTGSSNQPQHF
TGCGCCAGCAGCTCCACAGGCAGTAGCAATCAGCCCCAGCATTTT
>TRBJ2-3|TRBV5-1|once|15|TRBD2
CASSLDPGGADTQYF
TGCGCCAGCAGCTTGGATCCGGGAGGCGCAGATACGCAGTATTTT
>TRBJ1-6|TRBV7-6|NA|17|NA
CASSLNPPGGSNSPLHF
TGTGCCAGCAGCTTAAATCCCCCCGGCGGGAGTAATTCACCCCTCCACTTT
>TRBJ1-5|TRBV7-9|few|15|TRBD1
CASSFGQGYNQPQHF
TGTGCCAGCAGCTTCGGACAGGGGTACAATCAGCCCCAGCATTTT
>TRBJ1-1|TRBV18|few|13|NA
CASSPADGTEAFF
TGTGCCAGCTCACCAGCCGACGGAACTGAAGCTTTCTTT
>TRBJ1-6|TRBV6-5|NA|14|NA
CASSYNRDPSPLHF
TGTGCCAGCAGTTACAATAGGGACCCTTCACCCCTCCACTTT
>TRBJ1-6|TRBV27|few|14|NA
CASSQRHSDSPLHF
TGTGCCAGCAGTCAAAGACACAGTGATTCACCCCTCCACTTT
>TRBJ2-3|TRBV7-2|once|15|TRBD2
CASSFSGGYTDTQYF
TGTGCCAGCAGTTTTAGCGGGGGGTACACAGATACGCAGTATTTT
>TRBJ2-2|TRBV7-3|NA|14|TRBD2
CASSEGLAAGELFF
TGTGCCAGCAGCGAAGGACTAGCCGCCGGGGAGCTGTTTTTT
>TRBJ2-1|TRBV11-1|NA|15|TRBD1
CASSSRDRGLFEQFF
TGTGCCAGCAGCTCCCGGGACAGGGGGCTTTTTGAGCAGTTCTTC
>TRBJ2-1|TRBV6-1|NA|14|TRBD2
CASTRLAYSGEQFF
TGTGCCAGCACTCGACTAGCTTATTCTGGTGAGCAGTTCTTC
>TRBJ2-3|TRBV5-4|NA|15|TRBD2
CASSPRAGGIGTQYF
TGTGCCAGCAGCCCTAGGGCGGGAGGGATCGGTACGCAGTATTTT
>TRBJ2-7|TRBV18|NA|11|NA
CASSPEYEQYF
TGTGCCAGCTCACCAGAATACGAGCAGTACTTC
>TRBJ2-3|TRBV6-1|NA|16|NA
CASSEEGLPGTDTQYF
TGTGCCAGCAGTGAAGAGGGACTTCCGGGCACAGATACGCAGTATTTT
>TRBJ2-3|TRBV28|NA|15|TRBD1
CASSSDRGPPDTQYF
TGTGCCAGCAGTTCAGACAGGGGCCCCCCAGATACGCAGTATTTT
>TRBJ1-1|TRBV5-4|NA|15|NA
CASSFPGQMNTEAFF
TGTGCCAGCAGCTTCCCGGGACAAATGAACACTGAAGCTTTCTTT
>TRBJ2-1|TRBV7-3|NA|16|TRBD2
CASSLSRTSGGGLQFF
TGTGCCAGCAGCTTATCCAGGACTAGCGGGGGCGGGTTGCAGTTCTTC
>TRBJ1-5|TRBV28|NA|13|NA
CASSVGADQPQHF
TGTGCCAGCAGTGTAGGGGCAGATCAGCCCCAGCATTTT
>TRBJ2-3|TRBV6-5|NA|15|NA
CASSYQIPSTDTQYF
TGTGCCAGCAGTTACCAGATTCCTAGCACAGATACGCAGTATTTT